Listed below are T cell receptor beta chains from one sample, sequenced in a study of patients and donors after allogeneic stem cell transplantation. One entry per CDR3 protein, called by TCRdb with MiXCR from the RT-PCR reads. The table records over 400,000 distinct CDR3 sequences, around 16% of them present only once. Sequenced: blood, either unsorted or a sorted T cell fraction (not recorded which). The origin of the receptors is a human donor who was either an allogeneic HSCT recipient or a stem cell or donor lymphocyte infusion donor (not recorded which). It is not recorded whose cells these are; they may come from a transplant donor. The CDR3 runs from the conserved cysteine through the conserved F or W. The D gene is left open where the match is weak. Size tells how often a clone was seen (once, few, many) or the class of an expanded clone, and some rows leave it out.

clone size	CDR3 length	V gene	J gene	D gene	CDR3 DNA	CDR3 protein
many	15	TRBV7-9	TRBJ2-1	NA	TGTGCCAGCAGCTCGGGGAAGGGGACGGGCGATGAGCAGTTCTTC	CASSSGKGTGDEQFF
NA	15	TRBV7-9	TRBJ2-3	TRBD2	TGTGCCAGCAGCACGGGGAGCGGGGGGACAGATACGCAGTATTTT	CASSTGSGGTDTQYF
NA	14	TRBV18	TRBJ1-1	TRBD1	TGTGCCAGCTCACCACGGGGACAGGGAGGTGAAGCTTTCTTT	CASSPRGQGGEAFF
NA	15	TRBV24-1	TRBJ1-2	NA	TGTGCCACCAGTGGTGGAAGGGGGAACAACTATGGCTACACCTTC	CATSGGRGNNYGYTF
many	13	TRBV4-1	TRBJ2-7	NA	TGCGCCAGCAGCCAAGACTCAACCTACGAGCAGTACTTC	CASSQDSTYEQYF
NA	14	TRBV9	TRBJ2-4	TRBD1	TGTGCCAGCAGCGTCGACAGGGTCGGAAACATTCAGTACTTC	CASSVDRVGNIQYF
many	15	TRBV6-2/TRBV6-3	TRBJ2-1	TRBD2	TGTGCCAGCAGTTCAAGCGGGGGGGCGTACAATGAGCAGTTCTTC	CASSSSGGAYNEQFF
few	12	TRBV20-1	TRBJ2-7	NA	TGCAGTGCAATCCCCCCCCCCGGCGAGCAGTACTTC	CSAIPPPGEQYF
NA	17	TRBV7-9	TRBJ2-3	TRBD1	TGTGCCAGCAGCTTGACTAATATCGGGACAGAACCAGATACGCAGTATTTT	CASSLTNIGTEPDTQYF
NA	15	TRBV10-3	TRBJ1-6	TRBD1	TGTGCCATCAGTCTCTTGGACAGGGATAATTCACCCCTCCACTTT	CAISLLDRDNSPLHF
few	16	TRBV27	TRBJ2-2	TRBD1	TGTGCCAGCAGTTTAAAGGGGGCCGTAGTTACCGGGGAGCTGTTTTTT	CASSLKGAVVTGELFF
NA	14	TRBV11-2	TRBJ1-2	NA	TGTGCCAGCAGCTTGCGGGGATTCAACTATGGCTACACCTTC	CASSLRGFNYGYTF
few	14	TRBV6-1	TRBJ1-1	TRBD1	TGTGCCAGCAGTCCTGACAGGGCTGACACTGAAGCTTTCTTT	CASSPDRADTEAFF
NA	13	TRBV6-2/TRBV6-3	TRBJ1-2	NA	TGTGCCAGCAGTTACGGGACTAACTATGGCTACACCTTC	CASSYGTNYGYTF
many	12	TRBV30	TRBJ2-7	NA	TGTGCCTGGGGCCCCGGGTTCTACGAGCAGTACTTC	CAWGPGFYEQYF
few	14	TRBV7-3	TRBJ2-2	NA	TGTGCCAGCAGCTTAATGGCTAGTTCCGGGGAGCTGTTTTTT	CASSLMASSGELFF